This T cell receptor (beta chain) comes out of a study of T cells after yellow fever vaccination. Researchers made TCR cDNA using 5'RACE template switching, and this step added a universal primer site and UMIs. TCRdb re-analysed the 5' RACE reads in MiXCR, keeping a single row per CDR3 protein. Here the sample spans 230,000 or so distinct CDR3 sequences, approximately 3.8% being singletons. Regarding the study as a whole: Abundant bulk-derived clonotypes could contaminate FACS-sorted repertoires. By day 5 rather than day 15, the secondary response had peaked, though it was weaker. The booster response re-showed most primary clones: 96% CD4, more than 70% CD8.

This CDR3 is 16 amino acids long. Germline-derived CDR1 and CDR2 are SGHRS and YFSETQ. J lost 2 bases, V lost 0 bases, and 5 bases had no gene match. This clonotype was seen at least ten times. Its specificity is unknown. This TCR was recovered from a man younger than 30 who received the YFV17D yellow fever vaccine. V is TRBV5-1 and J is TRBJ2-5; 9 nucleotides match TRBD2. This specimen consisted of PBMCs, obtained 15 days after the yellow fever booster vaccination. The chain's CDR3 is CASSLAATSGQETQYF. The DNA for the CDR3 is TGCGCCAGCAGCTTGGCCGCGACTAGCGGACAAGAGACCCAGTACTTC.